One sample yielded the 23 T cell receptor beta chains listed below, sequenced in a study of PD-1 and CTLA-4 blockade in melanoma. Clones were sequenced by immunoSEQ multiplex PCR, and TCRdb holds only the in-frame ones, with some missing. Among about 31,000 clones listed, about 88% were seen once. The input for sequencing was CD8+ T cells from peripheral blood, taken from a patient given anti-PD-1 treatment. These receptors all come from a human donor with melanoma.

The CDR3, as DNA: TGTGCCAGCAGCTACCTGGCGGGAAACACCATATATTTT. It is translated as CASSYLAGNTIYF. The chain uses TRBV5-6 and TRBJ1-3; D remains ambiguous. Trimming removed 3 bases at V and 4 bases at J, with 8 bases between. Germline CDR1 SGHDT, CDR2 YYEEEE. The CDR3 covers 13 residues.

J is TRBJ2-1 and V is TRBV11-2; TRBD2 matches 10 bases. V gave up 1 base and J gave up 8 bases; unmatched junction bases: 5. There are 15 residues in the CDR3. Germline V gene sequence: CDR1 SGHAT, CDR2 FQNNGV. CDR3 amino acids: CASSLASGGAHEQFF. In nucleotides, the CDR3 is TGTGCCAGCAGCTTAGCGAGCGGGGGGGCCCATGAGCAGTTCTTC.

Worth noting for this clone: A junction end diverges from the germline sequence, so it may reflect a read error. V is TRBV18 and J is TRBJ2-3, with TRBD1 matching over 7 bases. The CDR3 is made up of 15 amino acids. From germline, CDR1 is KGHSH and CDR2 LQKENI. CDR3 sequence (DNA): TGTGCCGGCTCACCACAGGGGACGCTTGGGGATACGCAGTATTTT. Translated: CAGSPQGTLGDTQYF.

By share, this clone ranks as medium-sized. The chain is built from TRBV5-7 and TRBJ2-2, with D perhaps TRBD2 (5 bases). TRBV5-7 is an open reading frame whose function is uncertain. This CDR3 has 13 amino acids. The V and J ends lost 4 bases and 6 bases respectively, with 10 bases between them. CDR3 sequence: CASSARRSGELFF. The CDR3 nucleotides are TGTGCCAGCAGCGCGAGGAGGTCCGGGGAGCTGTTTTTT.

The chain couples TRBV7-9 to TRBJ2-2, with D perhaps matching TRBD1 or TRBD2 (5 bases each). Trimming cost V 5 bases and J 4 bases, with 8 bases left between them. The CDR3 covers 13 residues. CDR1 is SEHNR and CDR2 is FQNEAQ in the germline V gene (reference sequence). The CDR3, as DNA: TGTGCCAGCAGCCCTGGGACCACCGGGGAGCTGTTTTTT. It codes for CASSPGTTGELFF.

The chain links TRBV6-4 to TRBJ1-2, with no clear D. CDR1 MRHNA and CDR2 SNTAGT come from the germline V gene. The V and J ends lost 6 bases and 2 bases respectively, with 10 bases between them. The CDR3 is 13 amino acids. The CDR3 here is CASSRDGNYGYTF. CDR3 DNA sequence: TGTGCCAGCAGCCGCGACGGGAACTATGGCTACACCTTC.

The chain recombines TRBV4-3 with TRBJ2-2; TRBD1 aligns across 8 bases. CDR1 and CDR2 from the germline V gene are LGHNA and YSLEER. Trimming removed 3 bases from V and 3 bases from J; junction bases left unmatched: 9. This CDR3 spans 17 amino acids. DNA of the CDR3: TGCGCCAGCAGCCAGGACATCGGGACAGGTGACACCGGGGAGCTGTTTTTT. It translates to CASSQDIGTGDTGELFF.

The V and J genes are TRBV27 and TRBJ2-7, with D perhaps given as TRBD1 or TRBD2 (5 bases each). Germline-derived CDR1 and CDR2 are MNHEY and SMNVEV (reference sequence). V shed 0 bases and J shed 6 bases, with 6 bases lying between them. CDR3 size: 12 residues. CDR3 nucleotides: TGTGCCAGCAGTTTATCGGGACGCGAGCAGTACTTC. Encoded protein: CASSLSGREQYF.

V usage is TRBV19 and J usage is TRBJ1-1; D is uncertain. Germline V CDR1 and CDR2: LNHDA, SQIVND (reference sequence). The CDR3 spans 14 residues. V was pared by 2 bases and J by 2 bases, with 9 bases between. The CDR3 DNA follows: TGTGCCAGTAGTATAAAGGATTCTAACACTGAAGCTTTCTTT. This codes for CASSIKDSNTEAFF.

The chain links TRBV4-1 to TRBJ2-7, with 9 positions matching TRBD1. The CDR3 is 15 residues long. V was pared by 3 bases and J by 3 bases, with 6 bases of the junction left unmatched. The germline CDR1 and CDR2 sequences are MGHRA and YSYEKL. As DNA, the CDR3 is TGCGCCAGCAGCCACCCGGGACAGGGACGCTACGAGCAGTACTTC. Translation: CASSHPGQGRYEQYF.

The chain links TRBV6-5 to TRBJ1-1, with D possibly being TRBD1 (5 bases). CDR1 and CDR2 from the germline V gene are MNHEY and SVGAGI. The CDR3 consists of 14 residues. The V gene lost 0 bases and the J gene lost 5 bases, with 10 bases spanning the gap. As DNA, the CDR3 is TGTGCCAGCAGTTACTCGCCAGGGTTGACTGAAGCTTTCTTT. Protein sequence: CASSYSPGLTEAFF.

The rearrangement links TRBV12-3 or TRBV12-4 to TRBJ1-2, with a possible D match to TRBD1 (6 bases). CDR3 length: 13 residues. V dropped 5 bases and J dropped 4 bases, with 11 bases sitting between them. CDR3 coding DNA: TGTGCCAGCAGTCCCTCGACAGGCTATGGCTACACCTTC. Amino acids: CASSPSTGYGYTF.

The rearrangement joins TRBV30 to TRBJ2-7; TRBD1 matches 10 bases. Trimming cost V 8 bases and J 4 bases; bases outside gene matches: 8. Germline lookup yields CDR1 GTSNPN and CDR2 SVGIG (reference sequence). The CDR3 has 13 residues. CDR3 nucleotides: TGTGCCCGACGGGGACAGGGGATTTACGAGCAGTACTTC. It translates to CARRGQGIYEQYF.

This clone came up a few times. This sequence joins TRBV6-5 and TRBJ1-2, with D unresolved. The CDR3 is made up of 12 amino acids. The ends were cut back, 8 bases at V and 4 bases at J, with 11 bases in the middle. Germline V gene sequence: CDR1 MNHEY, CDR2 SVGAGI. The CDR3 DNA is TGTGCCAGCCGGGATTTCTCCTATGGCTACACCTTC. Its protein product is CASRDFSYGYTF.

Comments on this clone: One junction end does not reproduce the germline sequence, and a read error may be involved. This rearrangement joins TRBV6-4 to TRBJ2-1, with D perhaps TRBD2 (5 bases). Germline V CDR1 and CDR2: MRHNA, SNTAGT. CDR3 length: 13 residues. This CDR3 reads CASRDCRGNEQFF. The CDR3 bases are TGTGCCAGCAGGGACTGCCGGGGCAATGAGCAGTTCTTC.

This chain joins TRBV28 and TRBJ2-5; D uncertain. This CDR3 comprises 15 residues. The V gene lost 5 bases and the J gene lost 1 base, with 14 bases spanning the gap. Looked up from germline, CDR1 is MDHEN and CDR2 is SYDVKM. The DNA of the CDR3 is TGTGCCAGCAGTCCCCCTGAGAGACTCCAAGAGACCCAGTACTTC. It translates to CASSPPERLQETQYF.

The chain has TRBV6-5 and TRBJ1-1; 10 bases match TRBD1. The length of the CDR3 is 14 residues. The germline CDR1 and CDR2 sequences are MNHEY and SVGAGI. V dropped 2 bases and J dropped 8; count of bases not matched to a gene: 5. The CDR3, as DNA: TGTGCCAGCAGTTACCAAGACAGGGGGCAAGAAGCTTTCTTT. This encodes CASSYQDRGQEAFF.

V and J are TRBV12-3 or TRBV12-4 and TRBJ2-7; D remains unclear. Deletions cut 3 bases from V and 2 bases from J, with 5 bases between. The CDR3 has 12 amino acids. The CDR3 protein is CASSFGPYEQYF. The CDR3 nucleotides read TGTGCCAGCAGTTTCGGTCCCTACGAGCAGTACTTC.

V is TRBV28 and J is TRBJ2-2; D might be TRBD1 (6 bases). V was trimmed by 4 bases and J by 4 bases, leaving 16 bases between them. This CDR3 has 16 amino acids. Germline CDR1 and CDR2: MDHEN and SYDVKM. CDR3 sequence (DNA): TGTGCCAGCAGTTCACAGGGTCGGGAAGGCACCGGGGAGCTGTTTTTT. It translates to CASSSQGREGTGELFF.

This chain connects TRBV7-2 to TRBJ2-1; perhaps TRBD2 as D (5 bases). This CDR3 contains 17 residues. Trimming removed 5 bases from V and 6 bases from J, with 23 bases in between. Germline V lookup: CDR1 SGHTA, CDR2 FQGNSA. CDR3 DNA: TGTGCCAGCAGCCCCGAAGAGCGGACCTCTCCATTCAATGAGCAGTTCTTC. Translated, it gives CASSPEERTSPFNEQFF.

The genes are TRBV6-1 and TRBJ1-5, with unresolved D. CDR1 and CDR2 (germline): MNHNS, SASEGT. V lost 2 bases and J lost 0, with 11 bases in between. The length of the CDR3 is 16 residues. The CDR3 spells CASSEFGEYSNQPQHF. The CDR3 nucleotides are TGTGCCAGCAGTGAATTTGGGGAATATAGCAATCAGCCCCAGCATTTT.

The chain is built from TRBV28 and TRBJ1-2; 10 bases are shared with TRBD1. J lost 6 bases, V lost 5 bases, and 3 bases had no gene match. Germline lookup yields CDR1 MDHEN and CDR2 SYDVKM. The CDR3 sequence is 13 residues long. The CDR3 reads CASSLDRGNGYTF. The CDR3 DNA reads TGTGCCAGCAGTCTGGACAGGGGGAATGGCTACACCTTC.

The rearrangement joins TRBV5-8 to TRBJ2-7; 7 bases align to TRBD1. Germline trimming cut 5 bases from V and 3 bases from J; bases unmatched to any gene: 5. The CDR3 runs to 13 residues. CDR1 is SGHTS, CDR2 YDEGEE, per germline. This CDR3 reads CASSRTGVYEQYF. The CDR3 nucleotides read TGTGCCAGCAGTAGGACAGGAGTCTACGAGCAGTACTTC.